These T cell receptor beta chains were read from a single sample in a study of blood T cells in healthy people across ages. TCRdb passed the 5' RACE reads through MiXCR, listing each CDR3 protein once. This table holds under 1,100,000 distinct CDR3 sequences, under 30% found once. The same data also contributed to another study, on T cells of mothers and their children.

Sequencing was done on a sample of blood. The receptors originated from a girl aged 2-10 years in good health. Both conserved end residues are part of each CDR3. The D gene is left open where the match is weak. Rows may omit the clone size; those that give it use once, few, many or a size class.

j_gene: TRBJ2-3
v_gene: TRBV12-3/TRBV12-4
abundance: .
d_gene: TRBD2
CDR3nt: TGTGCCAGCAGTTCTGGGGCGTCAACTAGCGTCTCAGCGGATACGCAGTATTTT
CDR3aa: CASSSGASTSVSADTQYF

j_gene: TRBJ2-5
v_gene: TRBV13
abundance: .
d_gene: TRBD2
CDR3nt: TGTGCCAGCAGTGGAGCGGGGGGCGGGGAGACCCAGTACTTC
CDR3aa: CASSGAGGGETQYF

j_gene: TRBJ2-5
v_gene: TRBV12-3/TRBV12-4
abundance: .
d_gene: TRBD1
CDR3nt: TGTGCCAGCAGGAGCAACCTCGGGACAGGGCAGGAGACCCAGTACTTC
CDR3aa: CASRSNLGTGQETQYF

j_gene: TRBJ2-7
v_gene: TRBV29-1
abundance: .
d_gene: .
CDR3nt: TGCAGCGTTGAAGGGGATAGGAACGAGCAGTACTTC
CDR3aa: CSVEGDRNEQYF

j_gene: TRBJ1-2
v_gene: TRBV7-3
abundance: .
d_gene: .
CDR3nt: TGTGCCAGCAGCTCGACCCCTCGGGGGGATGGCTACACCTTC
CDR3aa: CASSSTPRGDGYTF

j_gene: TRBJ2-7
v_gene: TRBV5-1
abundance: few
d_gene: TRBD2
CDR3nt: TGCGCCAGCAGCTTGGCCGGCGGGAGGGCCTACGAGCAGTACTTC
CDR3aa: CASSLAGGRAYEQYF

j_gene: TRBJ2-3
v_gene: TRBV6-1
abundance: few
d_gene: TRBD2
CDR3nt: TGTGCCAGCAATAGCGGGCGGGGGGCGTCCTCCGGTACGCAGTATTTT
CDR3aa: CASNSGRGASSGTQYF

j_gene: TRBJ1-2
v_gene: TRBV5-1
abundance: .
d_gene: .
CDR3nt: TGCGCCAGCAGCCGGGTCTCCAGGGTCTATGGCTACACCTTC
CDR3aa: CASSRVSRVYGYTF

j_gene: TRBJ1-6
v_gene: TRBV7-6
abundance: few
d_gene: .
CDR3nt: TGTGCCAGCAGCTTAGCAGATAATTCACCCCTCCACTTT
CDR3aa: CASSLADNSPLHF

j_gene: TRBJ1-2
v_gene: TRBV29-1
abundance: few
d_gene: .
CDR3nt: TGCAGCGTCGCAGGCCGCCATGGCTACACCTTC
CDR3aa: CSVAGRHGYTF

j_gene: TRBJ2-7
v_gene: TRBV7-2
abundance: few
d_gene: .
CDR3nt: TGTACCAGCAGCTTAGATCGCGCGGGGGCTTACGGGCAGTACTTC
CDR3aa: CTSSLDRAGAYGQYF

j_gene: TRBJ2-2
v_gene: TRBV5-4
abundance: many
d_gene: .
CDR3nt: TGTGCCAGCAGCTTGACGGGCACCGGGGAGCTGTTTTTT
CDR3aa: CASSLTGTGELFF

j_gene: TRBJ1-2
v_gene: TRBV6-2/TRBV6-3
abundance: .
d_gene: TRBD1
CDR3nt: TGTGCCAGCAGTTCAGGACAGGATGGCTACACCTTC
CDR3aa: CASSSGQDGYTF

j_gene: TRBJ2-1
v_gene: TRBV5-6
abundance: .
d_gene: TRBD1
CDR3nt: TGTGCCAGCAGCGATCCGGGACAGGGCAACTACAATGAGCAGTTCTTC
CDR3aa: CASSDPGQGNYNEQFF

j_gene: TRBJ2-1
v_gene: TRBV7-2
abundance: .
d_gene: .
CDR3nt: TGTGCCAGCAGCCTCCCCGGGACCTCGAACAATGAGCAGTTTTTC
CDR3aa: CASSLPGTSNNEQFF

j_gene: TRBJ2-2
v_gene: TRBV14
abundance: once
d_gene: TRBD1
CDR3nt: TGTGCCAGCAGCCAAGGACAGGGGGCCCCTTGGGAGCTGTTTTTT
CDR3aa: CASSQGQGAPWELFF

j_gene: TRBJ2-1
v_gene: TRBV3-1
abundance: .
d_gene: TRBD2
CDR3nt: TGTGCCAGCAGCCAAGGGTATCTAGCGGGGGGCGAGGTTGAGCAGTTCTTC
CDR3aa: CASSQGYLAGGEVEQFF

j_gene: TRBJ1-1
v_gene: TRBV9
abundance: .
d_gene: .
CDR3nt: TGTGCCAGCAGCTCCGGGCCCTACCTGAACACTGAAGCTTTCTTT
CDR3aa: CASSSGPYLNTEAFF

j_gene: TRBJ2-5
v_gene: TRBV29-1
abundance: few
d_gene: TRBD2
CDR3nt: TGCAGCGTTTGGGGAACTAGCGGACAAGAGACCCAGTGCTTC
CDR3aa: CSVWGTSGQETQCF

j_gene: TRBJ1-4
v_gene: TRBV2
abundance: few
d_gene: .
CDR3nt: TGTGCCAGCAGTTCCGGGTCTTCCGAAGCTGAAAAACTGTTTTTT
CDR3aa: CASSSGSSEAEKLFF

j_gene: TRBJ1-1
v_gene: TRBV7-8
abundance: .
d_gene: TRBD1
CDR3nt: TGTGCCAGCAGCACCCGTTTGGACAGGCCCATGAACACTGAAGCTTTCTTT
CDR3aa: CASSTRLDRPMNTEAFF

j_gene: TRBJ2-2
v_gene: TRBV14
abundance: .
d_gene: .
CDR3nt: TGTGCCAGCAGCCTAAGCAGGACATTGAACACCGGGGAGCTGTTTTTT
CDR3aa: CASSLSRTLNTGELFF

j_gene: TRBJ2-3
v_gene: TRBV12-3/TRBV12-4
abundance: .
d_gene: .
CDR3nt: TGTGCCAGCAGTTTAAGGACAGTGGGATCAGATACGCAGTATTTT
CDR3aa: CASSLRTVGSDTQYF

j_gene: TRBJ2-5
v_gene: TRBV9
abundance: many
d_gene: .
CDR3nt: TGTGCCAGCAGCGTTCAGGGGCAGGCAGAGACCCAGTACTTC
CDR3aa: CASSVQGQAETQYF

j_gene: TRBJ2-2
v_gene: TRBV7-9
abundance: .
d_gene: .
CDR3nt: TGTGCCAGCAGCTTTCCCGAGGAAGCCACCGGGGAGCTGTTTTTT
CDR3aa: CASSFPEEATGELFF

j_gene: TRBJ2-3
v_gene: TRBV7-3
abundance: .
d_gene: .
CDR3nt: TGTGCCAGCAGCTTAAGATCGGATCGGGTACCAGATACGCAGTATTTT
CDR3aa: CASSLRSDRVPDTQYF

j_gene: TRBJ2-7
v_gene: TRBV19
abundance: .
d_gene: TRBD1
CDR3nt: TGTGCCACCGGCCTGGACAGGGGCAACGAGCAGTACTTC
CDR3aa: CATGLDRGNEQYF

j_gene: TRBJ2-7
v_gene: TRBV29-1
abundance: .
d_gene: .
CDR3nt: TGCAGCGTCCTTCACGGCGGGCAGTACTTC
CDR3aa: CSVLHGGQYF

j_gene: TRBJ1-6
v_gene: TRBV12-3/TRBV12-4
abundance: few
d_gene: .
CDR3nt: TGTGCCAGCAGCTTAGGACTGTACTCCTATAATTCACCCCTCCACTTT
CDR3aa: CASSLGLYSYNSPLHF

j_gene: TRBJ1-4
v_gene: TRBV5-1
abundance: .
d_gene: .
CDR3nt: TGCGCCAACAGCTTGCCCGGGCGTGCCGAAAAACTGTTTTTT
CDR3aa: CANSLPGRAEKLFF

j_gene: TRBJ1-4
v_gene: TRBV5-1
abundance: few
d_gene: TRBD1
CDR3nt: TGCGCCAGCAGCTTGGGACAGGGGACAGCAAGCGAAAAACTGTTTTTT
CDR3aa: CASSLGQGTASEKLFF

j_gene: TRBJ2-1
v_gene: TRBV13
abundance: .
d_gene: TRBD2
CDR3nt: TGTGCCAGCAGCTTAGGGACTAGCGGGTTGGATGAGCAGTTCTTC
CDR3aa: CASSLGTSGLDEQFF

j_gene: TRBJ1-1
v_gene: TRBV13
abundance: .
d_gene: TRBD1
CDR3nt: TGTGCCAGCAGCGGACAGGTGGAGGCTGAAGCTTTCTTT
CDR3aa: CASSGQVEAEAFF

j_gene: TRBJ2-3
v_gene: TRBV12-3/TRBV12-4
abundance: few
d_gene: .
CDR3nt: TGTGCCAGCAGTTTAATGGCGAGCACAGATACGCAGTATTTT
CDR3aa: CASSLMASTDTQYF

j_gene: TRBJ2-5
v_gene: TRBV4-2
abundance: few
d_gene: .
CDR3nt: TGTGCCAGCTGCCAGGCCCGGGACTCACAAGAGACCCAGTACTTC
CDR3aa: CASCQARDSQETQYF

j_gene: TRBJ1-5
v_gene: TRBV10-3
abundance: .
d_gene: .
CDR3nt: TGTGCCATCAGTGGCCCGAACCAGCCCCAGCATTTT
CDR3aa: CAISGPNQPQHF

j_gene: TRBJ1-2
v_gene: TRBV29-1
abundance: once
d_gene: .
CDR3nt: TGCAGCGTTGGGGCAGGGTTCGATGGCTACACCTTC
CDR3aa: CSVGAGFDGYTF

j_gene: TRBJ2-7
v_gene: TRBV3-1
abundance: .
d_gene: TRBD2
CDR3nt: TGTGCCAGCAGCAAGACTAGCGGGCCCTACGAGCAGTACTTC
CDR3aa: CASSKTSGPYEQYF

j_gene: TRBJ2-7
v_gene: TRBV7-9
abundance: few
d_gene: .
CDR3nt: TGTGCCAGCAGCTTCCCAGATCGCGAGCAGTACTTC
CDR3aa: CASSFPDREQYF

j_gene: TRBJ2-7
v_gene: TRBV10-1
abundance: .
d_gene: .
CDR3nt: TGCGCCAGCAGTATGGCCAATTCCGAGCAGTACTTC
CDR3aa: CASSMANSEQYF

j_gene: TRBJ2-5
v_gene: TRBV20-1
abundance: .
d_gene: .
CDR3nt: TGCAGTGCTAGAGATCTGGGCGGTGAGAGCCAGTACTTC
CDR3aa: CSARDLGGESQYF

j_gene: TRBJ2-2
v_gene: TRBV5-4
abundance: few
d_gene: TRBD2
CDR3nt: TGTGCCAGCAGCTCTCCGACTAGCGGGTGGAACACCGGGGAGCTGTTTTTT
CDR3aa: CASSSPTSGWNTGELFF

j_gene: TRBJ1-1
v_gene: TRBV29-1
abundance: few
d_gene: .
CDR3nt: TGCAGCGTTAACCTGAGGACTGAAGCTTTCTTT
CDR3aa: CSVNLRTEAFF

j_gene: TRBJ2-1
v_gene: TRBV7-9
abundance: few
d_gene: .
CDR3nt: TGTGCCAGCAGCTTAGCGGGGGCTGCAAATGAGCAGTTCTTC
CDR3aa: CASSLAGAANEQFF

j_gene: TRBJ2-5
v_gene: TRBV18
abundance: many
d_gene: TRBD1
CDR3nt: TGTGCCAGCTCACCACCGGGACAGGGAGAGACCCAGTACTTC
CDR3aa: CASSPPGQGETQYF

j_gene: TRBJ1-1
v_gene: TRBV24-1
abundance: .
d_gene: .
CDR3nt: TGTGCCACCAGTGATTTGCGGGCGGATGAAGCTTTCTTT
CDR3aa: CATSDLRADEAFF

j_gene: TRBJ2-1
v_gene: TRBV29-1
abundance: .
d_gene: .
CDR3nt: TGCAGCGTTGAAGAGAGCCCTTACAATGAGCAGTTCTTC
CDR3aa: CSVEESPYNEQFF

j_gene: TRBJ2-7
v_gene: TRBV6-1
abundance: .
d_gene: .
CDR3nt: TGTGCCAGTTGGGGAGGGGGAAGCTGGTACGAGCAGTACTTC
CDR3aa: CASWGGGSWYEQYF